One sample yielded the 25 T cell receptor beta chains listed below, sequenced in a study of CD8+CD57+ T cells in acquired aplastic anemia. Genomic DNA templated the TCR beta VDJ and CDR3 profiling. In TCRdb, the reads were re-called with MiXCR into one record per CDR3 protein. Of roughly 130,000 distinct CDR3 sequences listed, 48% were seen once; the top ten hold 2% to 3%. Material for sequencing was sorted CD4+, CD8+, or CD8+CD57+ T cells (not recorded which) from PBMCs. The receptors shown here come from a human donor in good health, serving as a control.

This chain joins TRBV20-1 and TRBJ2-7; TRBD2 matches 13 bases. The CDR3 length is 17 residues. V lost 4 bases to trimming and J lost 3 bases; unmatched junction nucleotides: 12. The V gene's germline CDR1 is DFQATT and CDR2 SNEGSKA (reference sequence). CDR3 nucleotide sequence: TGCAGTGCTACCAGGACTAGCGGGGGCGACCTGGGCTACGAGCAGTACTTC. This sequence encodes CSATRTSGGDLGYEQYF.

This chain uses TRBV7-6 with TRBJ1-2, with 12 positions matching TRBD1. The V and J ends lost 1 base and 2 bases, in that order; junction bases with no gene match: 11. The CDR3 sequence is 19 residues long. Per the germline V gene, CDR1 is SGHVS and CDR2 is FNYEAQ. The CDR3 DNA reads TGTGCCAGCAGCTTAGAGGATTCCGGGACAGGGGGCGAGAACTATGGCTACACCTTC. It specifies CASSLEDSGTGGENYGYTF.

The rearrangement uses TRBV9 and TRBJ1-6; maybe TRBD1 (6 bases). V lost 0 bases to trimming and J lost 10 bases, with 8 bases between them. The CDR3 runs 13 residues. Germline-derived CDR1 and CDR2 are SGDLS and YYNGEE. The CDR3 here is CASSVGQGSPLHF. The DNA for the CDR3 is TGTGCCAGCAGCGTAGGCCAGGGGTCACCCCTCCACTTT.

This chain links TRBV15 with TRBJ2-3, with TRBD1 identical over 8 bases. Germline V CDR1 and CDR2: LNHNV, YYDKDF (reference sequence). The CDR3 runs 14 residues. J gave up 7 bases and V 3 bases, and 6 bases lay outside the gene matches. CDR3 residues: CATSRATGGNTQYF. CDR3 sequence (DNA): TGTGCCACCAGCAGGGCTACAGGGGGGAATACGCAGTATTTT.

The CDR3 region is CAITWQEDYGYTF. DNA for the CDR3: TGTGCCATCACTTGGCAGGAAGACTATGGCTACACCTTC. The chain has TRBV10-3 and TRBJ1-2; D gene unclear. This CDR3 has 13 amino acids. CDR1 and CDR2 from the germline V gene are ENHRY and SYGVKD. Deletions cut 7 bases from V and 3 bases from J, with 12 bases between.

The chain joins TRBV29-1 to TRBJ1-5; 12 positions agree with TRBD1. The V gene's germline CDR1 is SQVTM and CDR2 ANQGSEA. This CDR3 comprises 17 residues. V shed 6 bases, J shed 0 bases, and the junction held 9 bases outside the gene matches. CDR3 coding DNA: TGCAGCGTATCCGGGACAGGGGGCCCGATTAGCAATCAGCCCCAGCATTTT. The encoded protein is CSVSGTGGPISNQPQHF.

The J gene is TRBJ2-2, the V gene TRBV20-1; D is uncertain. In germline, CDR1 is DFQATT, CDR2 SNEGSKA (reference sequence). The CDR3 contains 14 residues. The V gene lost 3 bases and the J gene lost 6 bases, with 14 bases spanning the gap. The DNA for the CDR3 is TGCAGTGCTAGCGAGACATACGGTCCCGGGGAGCTGTTTTTT. Translated: CSASETYGPGELFF.

This rearrangement joins TRBV29-1 to TRBJ2-7; either TRBD1 or TRBD2 may supply D (6 bases each). The CDR3 totals 14 residues. Trimming left V 2 bases short and J 3 bases short, with 14 bases between. CDR1 and CDR2 from the germline V gene are SQVTM and ANQGSEA. CDR3 sequence: CSVEYGGGGYEQYV. The CDR3 coding sequence is TGCAGCGTTGAATACGGTGGAGGGGGCTACGAGCAGTACGTC.

The chain combines TRBV29-1 with TRBJ2-7, with D possibly being TRBD1 or TRBD2 (5 bases each). V lost 5 bases and J 0 bases, leaving 11 bases between the germline ends. From germline, CDR1 is SQVTM and CDR2 ANQGSEA. The CDR3 consists of 13 residues. The CDR3 bases are TGCAGCGTTCGGACCGGGACCTCCTACGAGCAGTACTTC. It translates to CSVRTGTSYEQYF.

The V call is TRBV7-3, the J call TRBJ1-2; tentatively, D is TRBD1 (5 bases). Germline V gives CDR1 SGHTA, CDR2 FQGTGA. V lost 1 base and J 6 bases, leaving 15 bases between the germline ends. CDR3 length: 15 residues. CDR3 sequence: CASSLSGGNQDGYTF. The DNA for the CDR3 is TGTGCCAGCAGCTTAAGTGGGGGTAATCAGGATGGCTACACCTTC. Full variable domain (rest looked up from reference TRBV7-3 and TRBJ1-2): GAGVSQTPSNKVTEKGKYVELRCDPISGHTALYWYRQSLGQGPEFLIYFQGTGAADDSGLPNDRFFAVRPEGSVSTLKIQRTERGDSAVYLCASSLSGGNQDGYTFGSGTRLTVV.

This sequence joins TRBV2 and TRBJ2-7; no firm D call. CDR3 size: 12 residues. Germline V CDR1 and CDR2: SNHLY, FYNNEI. The V end was cut by 2 bases, the J end by 12 bases, with 14 bases between. DNA of the CDR3: TGTGCCAGCAGTGAACGGGCAGGACCTCGGTACTTC. Encoded protein: CASSERAGPRYF.

At least ten counts were recorded for this clonotype. The gene calls are TRBV11-2 and TRBJ1-2; TRBD1 might be the D (5 bases). The CDR3 length is 16 residues. Trimming took off 2 bases at V and 7 bases at J, with 20 bases between the two ends. Per germline, CDR1 SGHAT and CDR2 FQNNGV. The CDR3 sequence is CASSLTRQQLTSGYTF. The CDR3 DNA follows: TGTGCCAGCAGCTTAACCAGACAGCAACTTACCTCTGGCTACACCTTC.

The rearrangement links TRBV20-1 to TRBJ1-2; possibly TRBD1 for D (5 bases). V was trimmed by 4 bases and J by 3 bases, leaving 18 bases between them. There are 15 residues in the CDR3. The germline V gene encodes CDR1 DFQATT and CDR2 SNEGSKA (reference sequence). The DNA of the CDR3 is TGCAGTGCTAAATACTCGGGACCCATAGACTATGGCTACACCTTC. It encodes CSAKYSGPIDYGYTF.

The chain couples TRBV19 to TRBJ1-5; maybe TRBD1 (6 bases). Per germline, CDR1 LNHDA and CDR2 SQIVND (reference sequence). V lost 9 bases and J lost 4, with 16 bases in between. The CDR3 is made up of 14 amino acids. This chain's CDR3 is CASQTGNFNQPQHF. The CDR3 DNA follows: TGTGCCAGCCAGACAGGAAATTTTAATCAGCCCCAGCATTTT.

The chain joins TRBV19 to TRBJ2-7; the match to TRBD1 covers 10 bases. Germline trimming cut 3 bases from V and 6 bases from J; bases unmatched to any gene: 5. In germline, CDR1 is LNHDA, CDR2 SQIVND (reference sequence). There are 14 residues in the CDR3. The CDR3: CASSIPTGGSEQYF. The CDR3 DNA sequence: TGTGCCAGTAGTATTCCGACAGGGGGCAGCGAGCAGTACTTC.

This clonotype has ten or more counts. The J gene is TRBJ1-4, the V gene TRBV12-3 or TRBV12-4; 10 bases agree with TRBD1. The ends lost 7 bases at V and 3 bases at J; junction bases unmatched: 20. CDR3 length: 20 residues. CDR3 protein: CASNIPRGQGFHGSNEKLFF. The CDR3 region has the DNA TGTGCCAGCAATATTCCCAGGGGACAGGGGTTTCATGGGTCTAATGAAAAACTGTTTTTT.

This clonotype was recorded at least ten times. The chain carries TRBV12-3 or TRBV12-4 and TRBJ2-7; TRBD1 matches 7 bases. The V gene end was trimmed by 3 bases and the J gene end by 3 bases; junction bases not matched to a gene: 5. The CDR3 extends over 14 amino acids. The CDR3 region is CASSFKQGYYEQYF. The CDR3 DNA reads TGTGCCAGCAGTTTTAAACAGGGGTACTACGAGCAGTACTTC.

This clonotype was counted once. The germline gene is not matched at one end of the junction; a read error may be the cause. This sequence joins TRBV9 and TRBJ2-6, with D maybe TRBD1 (5 bases). Germline assignment: CDR1 SGDLS and CDR2 YYNGEE. The CDR3 has 13 amino acids. CDR3 sequence (DNA): TGCGCCAGCAGCGTACCGTACAGGCCCGTCCTGACTTTC. Amino acid sequence: CASSVPYRPVLTF.

J is TRBJ2-3 and V is TRBV7-2; 7 positions match TRBD2. This CDR3 spans 14 amino acids. Germline CDR1 is SGHTA and CDR2 is FQGNSA. Germline trimming cut 5 bases from V and 7 bases from J; bases unmatched to any gene: 9. This chain's CDR3 is CASSARLALNTQYF. In nucleotides, the CDR3 is TGTGCCAGCAGCGCCCGACTAGCATTGAATACGCAGTATTTT.

V usage is TRBV19 and J usage is TRBJ2-7, with D unclear. CDR1 is LNHDA and CDR2 is SQIVND in the germline V gene (reference sequence). Trimming stripped 5 bases from V and 2 bases from J, with 13 bases between. The CDR3 sequence is 14 residues long. CDR3 in DNA: TGTGCCAGTAGTTCCGGCCTCAGACCCTACGAGCAGTACTTC. Its translation: CASSSGLRPYEQYF.

The V and J genes are TRBV7-2 and TRBJ1-5; D perhaps matches TRBD1 (6 bases). Trimming took off 4 bases at V and 7 bases at J, with 11 bases between the two ends. CDR1 is SGHTA and CDR2 is FQGNSA in the germline V gene. CDR3 length equals 13 residues. In DNA form, the CDR3 reads TGTGCCAGCAGCTCTCAGGGGAACCAGCCCCAGCATTTT. It is translated as CASSSQGNQPQHF.

The J gene is TRBJ1-1, the V gene TRBV28, with 8 bases identical to TRBD1. Germline V gene sequence: CDR1 MDHEN, CDR2 SYDVKM. The CDR3 is made up of 17 amino acids. With 5 bases clipped from V and 3 bases from J, the junction kept 14 bases outside the gene matches. This chain's CDR3 is CASSLYLTTGGDTEAFF. Written as DNA, the CDR3 is TGTGCCAGCAGTCTCTACCTCACCACAGGGGGGGACACTGAAGCTTTCTTT.

As to this clonotype: This may be a read error, as it is one base from a much larger clone. The chain carries TRBV5-5 and TRBJ1-1; no clear D gene. The CDR3 length is 14 residues. Germline CDR1 is SGHKS and CDR2 is YYEKEE (reference sequence). This chain's CDR3 is CASSSDAFGTGAFF. CDR3 nucleotide sequence: TGTGCCAGCAGCTCGGACGCTTTCGGAACTGGAGCTTTCTTT.

The V call is TRBV11-2, the J call TRBJ2-2; tentatively, D is TRBD1 or TRBD2 (5 bases each). Trimming took 3 bases from V and 7 from J, leaving 6 bases between them. This CDR3 spans 12 amino acids. Germline V gene sequence: CDR1 SGHAT, CDR2 FQNNGV. The CDR3 sequence is CASSLGVGELFF. Here the CDR3 DNA reads TGTGCCAGCAGCTTGGGGGTCGGGGAGCTGTTTTTT.

This clonotype was seen a single time. The chain combines TRBV3-1 with TRBJ1-2; tentative D call: TRBD1 (5 bases). The CDR3 is 12 amino acids. Trimming shortened V by 3 bases and J by 8 bases, and 10 bases separated the two germline ends. Germline loops: CDR1 LGHDT, CDR2 YNNKEL (reference sequence). The CDR3 sequence is CASSQQTEGYTF. CDR3 nucleotides: TGTGCCAGCAGCCAGCAGACAGAAGGCTACACCTTC.